This record looks at one T cell receptor beta chain sequence and its context. Many counts were recorded for this clonotype. Its antigen is currently not known. Per-nucleotide qualities are absent, and no much larger clonotype sits a single base away. This specimen belongs to a study of T cells in Graves' hyperthyroidism and ophthalmopathy (dated by TCRdb to about 2019). Broadly, across the study: Peripheral blood was sampled at the time of initial diagnosis, prior to any treatment. To identify TCR V-J signatures that set the groups apart, the researchers used a discovery cohort of about a hundred patients, made up of under 45 with Graves' ophthalmopathy and 55 to 65 with stable Graves' hyperthyroidism. Whether ophthalmopathy could be predicted prospectively was tested in an independent validation cohort made up of approximately 19 hyperthyroidism patients plus 17 patients who later progressed to ophthalmopathy. For training and testing, the 100 patients in the discovery cohort were randomly divided in a 7:3 ratio. Thyroid tissue and blood T-cell repertoires from several Graves' hyperthyroidism patients were also compared in the study. Following sampling, methimazole starting at 30 mg daily was given to hyperthyroidism patients, and high-dose intravenous methylprednisolone was given to ophthalmopathy patients. TCR Vbeta CDR3 sequencing of 135 peripheral blood samples (approximately 44 ophthalmopathy, roughly 72 hyperthyroidism and roughly 17 progressor patients) is reported in the paper.

The TCR beta CDR3 regions were amplified from the RNA transcripts. For the first round of RT-PCR on the TCR CDR3, the HTBI primer set was used together with the Qiagen OneStep RT-PCR kit. A second multiplex PCR round built the libraries, followed by size selection and purification. Paired-end sequencing of the libraries was performed with 100 bp reads on an Illumina HiSeq2000. For the original study's pipeline: SOAPnuke was used to process the raw data, removing reads that contained adapters or uncalled bases, had a mean Phred below 15, or lacked an exact match to the constant primer or identifier. COPE v1.2.5 was used to merge the high-quality paired reads, and each unique nucleotide sequence was defined as a clonotype. MiTCR v1.1 was used to align clonotypes to the IMGT TRBV, TRBD and TRBJ reference segments. The analysis was restricted to V-J combinations with a frequency above 0.0001, which together covered 99% to 99.2% of the repertoires. A TCS score was defined as the ratio of F50 (clonal expansion) to E x V (chaos), with BLOSUM62-based TCRdist applied between CDR3 peptides within each V-J. Welch's t-statistics and random forest reduced fewer than 550 V-J features to 13, which were used in a naive Bayes classifier (R e1071). Thyroid-blood repertoire similarity was quantified with the Morisita-Horn index. The public reads were quality trimmed at Q25 with fastp and then assembled into clones with MiXCR by TCRdb, keeping productive beta chains. Here each entry gathers all rows of one CDR3 protein and keeps the most common genes and DNA. It is TCRdb's table, rather than the study itself, that gives the V and J calls and clone size. This sample lists approximately 610,000 distinct CDR3 sequences; approximately 15% were detected once. In total, the top ten clones hold about 4.5% of the sample.

A distance of 5 bases separates the germline ends of V and J, which lose 7 bases and 2 bases respectively. CDR1 and CDR2, looked up from the germline V gene, are MDHEN and SYDVKM. The CDR3 contains 11 residues, cysteine and phenylalanine counted. Just CDR3 DNA is preserved here, 33 bases in frame from base 1. In the ophthalmopathy patients, disease was moderately to severely active, with a Clinical Activity Score of 3 or more, a NOSPECS grade of 4 or more, and a duration of less than 3 months. Exclusion was applied to patients with uncontrolled infections, other autoimmune diseases, pregnancy or lactation. Clinical symptoms, serum thyroxine and TRAb, thyroid ultrasound, and orbital computed tomography formed the basis for the diagnoses. Ficoll-Paque density gradient centrifugation was used to isolate PBMCs from under 11 ml of fresh peripheral blood. Total RNA was extracted using Trizol reagent, and RNA quality was assessed on an Agilent 2100 Bioanalyzer.

The study at large found these results: Most expanded thyroid clonotypes (frequency above 0.001) were also found in blood, which suggests that blood repertoires may mirror thyroid immune responses. In validation, progression to ophthalmopathy was predicted by the model with 70% to 71% sensitivity and under 85% specificity, a median of roughly 6 months before onset. A 13 V-J signature model separated ophthalmopathy from stable hyperthyroidism, with about 88% sensitivity and about 81% specificity in cross-validation and 80%/75% in testing. No statistical method was used to set the sample size in advance, and investigators knew the group allocation.

Here the chain combines TRBV28 and TRBJ1-2; the D gene assignment is ambiguous. Sequencing was done on a sample of blood. The source of this sequence is a woman aged 40 to 50 with Graves' ophthalmopathy. The CDR3 in this case is CASTSNYGYTF. The DNA sequence is as follows: TGTGCCAGCACGAGCAACTATGGCTACACCTTC.